This T cell receptor (beta chain) was captured in a study of cytomegalovirus exposure and HLA in healthy donors. This clone showed up just once. No antigen is known for it. Study-level results: Usually a TCR sequence was rare, but some public TCRs were found in many donors.

Primers included in the PCR were 60 Vbeta and 13 Jbeta primers. Generated by immunoSEQ multiplex PCR, the TCRdb table keeps only in-frame clones and is missing some. The table shows about 110,000 clones, with approximately 79% occurring only once. Germline values: CDR1 SGHAT, CDR2 FQDESV (reference sequence). This CDR3 contains 13 residues. V gave up 5 bases and J gave up 8 bases, with 15 bases separating them. Sequenced input: PBMCs. The J gene is TRBJ1-2, the V gene TRBV11-1; D is uncertain. This sequence originates from a man aged 30 to 39 in good health and CMV-seropositive. For the CDR3, the DNA is TGTGCCAGCAGCCCGACGCGGGTGGAAGGCTACACCTTC. Translating it yields CASSPTRVEGYTF.